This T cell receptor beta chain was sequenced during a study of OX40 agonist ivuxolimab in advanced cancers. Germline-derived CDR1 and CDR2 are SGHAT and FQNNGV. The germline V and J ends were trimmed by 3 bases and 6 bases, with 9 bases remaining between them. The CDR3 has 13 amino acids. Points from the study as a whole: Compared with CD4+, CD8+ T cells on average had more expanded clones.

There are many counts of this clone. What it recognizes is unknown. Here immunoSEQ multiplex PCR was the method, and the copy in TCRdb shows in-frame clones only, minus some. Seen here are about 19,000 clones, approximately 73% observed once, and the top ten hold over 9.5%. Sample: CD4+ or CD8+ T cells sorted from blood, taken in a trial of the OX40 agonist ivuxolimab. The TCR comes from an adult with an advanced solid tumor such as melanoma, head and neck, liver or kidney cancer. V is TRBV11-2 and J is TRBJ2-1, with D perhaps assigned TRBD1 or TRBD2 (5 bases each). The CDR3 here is CASSFGDLNEQFF. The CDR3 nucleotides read TGTGCCAGCAGCTTCGGGGACCTCAATGAGCAGTTCTTC.